This entry lists 20 T cell receptor beta chains sequenced from one sample in a study of T cell responses to AZD1222 COVID-19 vaccine. The table came from immunoSEQ multiplex PCR; TCRdb's copy has only in-frame clones and leaves some out. The sample has about 88,000 clones, about 90% seen once. The sample consisted of peripheral blood, taken on day 0 of AZD1222 vaccination. The receptors derive from an adult in good health.

This rearrangement joins TRBV28 to TRBJ2-7, with D uncertain. Looked up from germline, CDR1 is MDHEN and CDR2 is SYDVKM. The germline V and J ends were trimmed by 7 bases and 0 bases, with 19 bases remaining between them. The CDR3 has 16 amino acids. The CDR3 is CASNPLRAQYSYEQYF. The CDR3 nucleotides are TGTGCCAGCAATCCCCTAAGGGCCCAATACTCCTACGAGCAGTACTTC.

This chain links TRBV3-1 (or the pseudogene TRBV3-2) with TRBJ2-7, with unresolved D. The length of the CDR3 is 12 residues. V was clipped by 1 base and J by 1 base, with 2 bases between them. Germline V gives CDR1 LGHDT, CDR2 YNNKEL (reference sequence). CDR3 DNA sequence: TGTGCCAGCAGCCAAGGATCCTACGAGCAGTACTTC. It codes for CASSQGSYEQYF.

The chain uses TRBV5-4 and TRBJ2-2; TRBD2 is a possible D gene (6 bases). Germline CDR1 is SGHNT and CDR2 is YYREEE (reference sequence). The CDR3 extends over 15 amino acids. Trimming cost V 5 bases and J 2 bases, with 13 bases left between them. Here the CDR3 DNA reads TGTGCCAGCAGAACGGGACTCGGAAACACCGGGGAGCTGTTTTTT. This translates into CASRTGLGNTGELFF.

The chain employs TRBV10-3 and TRBJ2-1; 7 bases line up with TRBD1. The V gene's germline CDR1 is ENHRY and CDR2 SYGVKD. CDR3 size: 14 residues. Trimming at V came to 11 bases and at J to 2 bases, leaving 9 bases not matched to a gene. CDR3 loop: CAARQGKAYNEQFF. Here the CDR3 DNA reads TGTGCCGCCCGACAGGGAAAGGCCTACAATGAGCAGTTCTTC.

The chain joins TRBV19 to TRBJ2-2; 11 nucleotides line up with TRBD2. CDR3 size: 15 residues. Germline V gene sequence: CDR1 LNHDA, CDR2 SQIVND (reference sequence). V was pared by 6 bases and J by 6 bases, with 6 bases of the junction left unmatched. CDR3: CASSETSGIAGELFF. DNA for the CDR3: TGTGCCAGTAGCGAGACTAGCGGGATTGCCGGGGAGCTGTTTTTT.

This clone has a single count. The chain combines TRBV27 with TRBJ2-7; 8 bases line up with TRBD1. Looked up from germline, CDR1 is MNHEY and CDR2 is SMNVEV (reference sequence). V shed 6 bases and J 0 bases; nucleotides not matched to a gene: 7. This CDR3 is 15 amino acids long. The CDR3 region is CASSPGQGSSYEQYF. The CDR3 coding sequence is TGTGCCAGCAGCCCCGGACAGGGTAGCTCCTACGAGCAGTACTTC.

This clone was seen once. CDR3 in DNA: TGTGCCAGCACCCCCGAGGGGGGACTATGGGCTACGACGGCCTACGAGCAGTACTTC. This codes for CASTPEGGLWATTAYEQYF. The rearrangement uses TRBV6-4 and TRBJ2-7, with a weak D call TRBD2 (7 bases). V was trimmed by 7 bases and J by 2 bases, leaving 30 bases between them. CDR1 is MRHNA and CDR2 is SNTAGT in the germline V gene. CDR3 length: 19 amino acids.

The chain combines TRBV12-3 or TRBV12-4 with TRBJ2-1, with D possibly TRBD2 on 5 matching bases. The CDR3 is 13 amino acids. Deletions cut 3 bases from V and 8 bases from J, with 11 bases between. CDR3 region: CASSFPNGDEQFF. The CDR3 nucleotides are TGTGCCAGCAGTTTCCCGAACGGGGATGAGCAGTTCTTC.

The chain joins TRBV24-1 to TRBJ1-5; D is unresolved. With 4 bases removed from V and 4 bases from J, the gap between germline ends came to 10 bases. This CDR3 comprises 14 residues. Germline CDR1 and CDR2: KGHDR and SFDVKD. The CDR3 loop is CATSDTGPNQPQHF. CDR3 sequence (DNA): TGTGCCACCAGTGACACCGGGCCGAATCAGCCCCAGCATTTT.

CDR3 protein: CASSQGRAAGTGELFF. CDR3 DNA: TGTGCCAGCAGCCAGGGCCGGGCAGCCGGGACCGGGGAGCTGTTTTTT. J is TRBJ2-2 and V is TRBV7-8; weak D call: TRBD1 (5 bases). Germline V gene lookup returns CDR1 SGHVS and CDR2 FQNEAQ. The ends were cut back, 5 bases at V and 5 bases at J, with 18 bases in the middle. The CDR3 is 16 amino acids.

The chain joins TRBV6-5 to TRBJ2-7, with TRBD2 matching over 9 bases. The CDR3 loop spans 13 amino acids. V was pared by 7 bases and J by 2 bases, with 3 bases of the junction left unmatched. Germline V lookup: CDR1 MNHEY, CDR2 SVGAGI. CDR3 nucleotides: TGTGCCAGCATAGGACTAGCGCCCTACGAGCAGTACTTC. Amino acids: CASIGLAPYEQYF.

V is TRBV5-4 and J is TRBJ2-3; 7 bases align to TRBD2. Germline lookup yields CDR1 SGHNT and CDR2 YYREEE (reference sequence). The CDR3 is 15 amino acids. V lost 2 bases to trimming and J lost 5 bases; unmatched junction nucleotides: 8. The CDR3 DNA reads TGTGCCAGCAGCTTCGGTGCGGGAGCGGGAGATACGCAGTATTTT. Protein sequence: CASSFGAGAGDTQYF.

V is TRBV30 and J is TRBJ2-4; the D is unclear. Trimming took 2 bases from V and 7 from J, leaving 15 bases between them. CDR1 is GTSNPN, CDR2 SVGIG, per germline (reference sequence). The CDR3 length is 14 residues. CDR3 nucleotides: TGTGCCTGGAGTCGACCGGATCGGGCGAACATTCAGTACTTC. The encoded protein is CAWSRPDRANIQYF.

This chain joins TRBV11-1 and TRBJ1-2; no clear D gene. CDR3 length equals 15 residues. The V gene's germline CDR1 is SGHAT and CDR2 FQDESV (reference sequence). Trimming removed 5 bases from V and 5 bases from J, with 18 bases in between. The CDR3 reads CASSQRSGGRYGYTF. CDR3 nucleotide sequence: TGTGCCAGCAGCCAGCGGTCTGGCGGACGGTATGGCTACACCTTC.

This sequence joins TRBV6-6 and TRBJ2-7; D not resolved. Trimming pared 2 bases from V and 0 bases from J, leaving 14 bases between. This CDR3 has 16 residues. Germline lookup yields CDR1 MNHNY and CDR2 SVGAGI (reference sequence). In nucleotides, the CDR3 is TGTGCCAGCAGTTACAGAGCGAGCGTAAGCTCCTACGAGCAGTACTTC. This sequence encodes CASSYRASVSSYEQYF.

V and J are TRBV6-6 and TRBJ1-5; TRBD1 might be the D (6 bases). The V and J ends lost 10 bases and 5 bases respectively, with 15 bases between them. The germline V gene encodes CDR1 MNHNY and CDR2 SVGAGI (reference sequence). This CDR3 spans 13 amino acids. Written as DNA, the CDR3 is TGTGCCACCTGGCGGGGGGGCGATCAGCCCCAGCATTTT. This codes for CATWRGGDQPQHF.

This clone has a single count. The genes are TRBV7-9 and TRBJ1-5; D gene uncertain. Germline V gives CDR1 SEHNR, CDR2 FQNEAQ (reference sequence). The CDR3 is 18 residues long. Trimming left V 3 bases short and J 0 bases short, with 18 bases between. The chain's CDR3 is CASSFTTQTGYSNQPQHF. CDR3 nucleotides: TGTGCCAGCAGCTTTACGACCCAAACGGGGTATAGCAATCAGCCCCAGCATTTT.

The chain couples TRBV7-2 to TRBJ2-1, with 10 bases fitting TRBD2. The CDR3 contains 15 residues. Germline CDR1 and CDR2: SGHTA and FQGNSA. The V segment lost 5 bases and the J segment 3 bases; nucleotides outside the gene matches: 4. The CDR3 loop reads CASSARTSGYNEQFF. CDR3 DNA sequence: TGTGCCAGCAGCGCGCGGACTAGCGGCTACAATGAGCAGTTCTTC.

The chain combines TRBV9 with TRBJ1-2, with 10 bases fitting TRBD1. V was pared by 0 bases and J by 6 bases, with 11 bases of the junction left unmatched. The CDR3 runs to 17 residues. The germline gives CDR1 SGDLS, CDR2 YYNGEE. The CDR3 here is CASSVGHAGQGSHGYTF. The CDR3 DNA is TGTGCCAGCAGCGTAGGTCATGCGGGACAGGGGTCCCATGGCTACACCTTC.

V and J are TRBV19 and TRBJ2-7; 7 bases fit TRBD2. There are 15 residues in the CDR3. The J segment lost 2 bases and the V segment lost 7 bases, leaving 11 bases of the junction unmatched. Germline V gene sequence: CDR1 LNHDA, CDR2 SQIVND (reference sequence). The CDR3 DNA reads TGTGCCAGTAAACTCTCCGCGGGGGATACCTACGAGCAGTACTTC. Encoded protein: CASKLSAGDTYEQYF.